A selection of T cell receptor beta chains follows, all from one sample in a study of T cell responses to AZD1222 COVID-19 vaccine. Sequenced by immunoSEQ multiplex PCR; TCRdb stores in-frame clones only, minus some. The data contain about 140,000 clones, just over 85% of them singletons. Specimen: peripheral blood, collected on day 0 of AZD1222 vaccination. The receptors were gathered from an adult in good health. CDR3s include the opening cysteine and the closing phenylalanine or tryptophan. A D gene is named only where the DNA matches it firmly. Clone size is shown for a subset of rows, as once, few, many or a class of expanded clone.

V gene,D gene,clone size,J gene,CDR3 DNA,CDR3 protein
TRBV6-5,TRBD1,-,TRBJ1-1,TGTGCCAGCTACCAGGGGGACGGAACTCTGAGAGCTTTCTTT,CASYQGDGTLRAFF
TRBV27,TRBD2,-,TRBJ2-5,TGTGCCAGCAGTTTGGGTAGCGGGAGGTGGGAGACCCAGTACTTC,CASSLGSGRWETQYF
TRBV5-6,-,-,TRBJ1-2,TGTGCCAGCAGCATAGGGACCTTGAGTCATTATGGCTACACCTTC,CASSIGTLSHYGYTF
TRBV6-2/TRBV6-3,TRBD1,-,TRBJ2-1,TGTGCCAGCAGTCTTTTTCATGAACAGGGGGATGAGCAGTTCTTC,CASSLFHEQGDEQFF
TRBV4-2,-,many,TRBJ1-2,TGTGCCGCGGGGGTACTTGGGGGTAACTATGGCTACACCTTC,CAAGVLGGNYGYTF
TRBV7-9,-,-,TRBJ1-3,TGTGCCAGCAGCTTAGAATTATCCGGAAACACCATATATTTT,CASSLELSGNTIYF
TRBV2,-,-,TRBJ2-2,TGTGCCAGCGTTCGTACCGGGGAGCTGTTTTTT,CASVRTGELFF
TRBV6-5,-,-,TRBJ1-1,TGTGCCAGCAGTTACTTTGGGGGCTCGGGCACTGAAGCTTTCTTT,CASSYFGGSGTEAFF
TRBV10-3,TRBD1,few,TRBJ2-7,TGTGCCATCAGTGCGGGACAGGGGCGGGCCGAGCAGTACTTC,CAISAGQGRAEQYF
TRBV5-3,-,-,TRBJ1-5,TGTGCCAGAAGCTTCCAGGGGCCCTATAGCAATCAGCCCCAGCATTTT,CARSFQGPYSNQPQHF
TRBV7-9,-,-,TRBJ1-2,TGTGCCAGCAGCTTAGCGATTAGATCCGGGGATGAATATGGCTACACCTTC,CASSLAIRSGDEYGYTF
TRBV6-5,-,-,TRBJ2-3,TGTGCCAGCAGTTACACGGGACTGGGGGCGGATACGCAGTATTTT,CASSYTGLGADTQYF
TRBV30,-,-,TRBJ1-5,TGTGCCTGGAGTCATGAGGGTTATCAGCCCCAGCATTTT,CAWSHEGYQPQHF
TRBV6-6,TRBD2,few,TRBJ2-6,TGTGCCAGCAGTCCCACTAGCGGGAGCTCTGGGGCCAACGTCCTGACTTTC,CASSPTSGSSGANVLTF
TRBV5-1,-,once,TRBJ1-5,TGCGCCAGCAGCTTGGGTTCGGGCGGAAGCAATCAGCCCCAGCATTTT,CASSLGSGGSNQPQHF
TRBV6-1,-,-,TRBJ2-3,TGTGCCAGCAGTGAAAACCGTTTTAGTCAGGCTGGTACGCAGTATTTT,CASSENRFSQAGTQYF
TRBV19,TRBD2,once,TRBJ2-4,TGTGCCAGTAGGGAGTTGACTAGCGGGAGGACCCTAGCCAAAAACATTCAGTACTTC,CASRELTSGRTLAKNIQYF
TRBV18,TRBD1,-,TRBJ2-7,TGTGCCAGCTCTCGGACAGGGGGCAACGAGCAGTACTTC,CASSRTGGNEQYF
TRBV18,-,-,TRBJ2-2,TGTGCCAGCTCACCCCTCACCGGGGAGCTGTTTTTT,CASSPLTGELFF
TRBV24-1,-,-,TRBJ1-5,TGTGCCACCAGTGATTTAGCACAGGGATTGCAGCCCCAGCATTTT,CATSDLAQGLQPQHF